Listed here is a single T cell receptor (beta chain). As yet, its antigen is unknown. The assay was immunoSEQ multiplex PCR, and TCRdb's table has in-frame clones only and misses some. The sample holds tens of thousands of clones, 85% seen once. The CDR3 loop spans 14 amino acids. V was pared by 0 bases and J by 4 bases, with 9 bases between. Germline-derived CDR1 and CDR2 are SGHRS and YFSETQ. The record originates from a study of T cell clonotyping in hematopoietic cell transplantation. The study's findings and limits: After transplant, recipient diversity fell while pathologically expanded clonotypes grew through day 180. At the given depth, recipient repertoires were over 95% de novo clonotypes.

Time point described: recipient sample about 28 days before transplant, after cytoreduction. The sequences come from peripheral blood mononuclear cells, collected before stem cell transplant. The gene calls are TRBV5-1 and TRBJ2-3; TRBD1 might be the D (6 bases). The source is a man aged 60 to 75 with acute myeloid leukemia. Some clones in this sample may be carry-over from other donors' samples. This CDR3 is CASSLEAGADTQYF. CDR3 DNA: TGCGCCAGCAGCTTGGAGGCAGGGGCAGATACGCAGTATTTT.